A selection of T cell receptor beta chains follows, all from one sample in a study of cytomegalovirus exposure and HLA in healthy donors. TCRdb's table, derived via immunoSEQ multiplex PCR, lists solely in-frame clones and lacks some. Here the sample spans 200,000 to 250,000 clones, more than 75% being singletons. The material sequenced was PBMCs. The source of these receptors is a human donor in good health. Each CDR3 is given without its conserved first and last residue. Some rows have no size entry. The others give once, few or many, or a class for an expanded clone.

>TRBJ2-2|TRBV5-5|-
ASSLERTVLNTGELF
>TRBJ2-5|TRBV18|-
ASSPPLAGSQETQY
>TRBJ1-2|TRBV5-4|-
ASSSEVKTPGRDGYT
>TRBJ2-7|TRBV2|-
ASSNRDTLAEQY
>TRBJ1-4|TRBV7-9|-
ASSSRDSNEKLF
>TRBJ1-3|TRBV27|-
ASRQGGFSGNTIY
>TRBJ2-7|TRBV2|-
ASSETWRVTYEQY
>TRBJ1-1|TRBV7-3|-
ASSHGRDNTEAF
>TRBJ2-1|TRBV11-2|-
ASSLLRDRAYNEQF
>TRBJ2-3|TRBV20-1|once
SATYTDTQY
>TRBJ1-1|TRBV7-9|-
ASSPLPHGEAF
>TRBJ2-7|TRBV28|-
ASNVDRVIHEQY
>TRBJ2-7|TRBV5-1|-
ASTIGEAGNEQY
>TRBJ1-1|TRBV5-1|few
ASSSLQGNTEAF
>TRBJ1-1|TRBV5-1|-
ASSLAQSVSEAF
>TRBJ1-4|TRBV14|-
ASSRWAGGEVNEKLF
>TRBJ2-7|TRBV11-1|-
ASSLVGGRVPTYEQY
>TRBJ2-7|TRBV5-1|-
ASSSLAGGEQY
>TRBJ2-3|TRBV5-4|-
ASSREVGTDTQY
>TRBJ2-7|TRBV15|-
ATSRGGTGSYEQY
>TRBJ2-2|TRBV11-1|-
ASMLTRTSGGGTGELF
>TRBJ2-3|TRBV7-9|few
ASSPRTGSDTQY
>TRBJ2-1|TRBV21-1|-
AGPLWRGPYNEQF
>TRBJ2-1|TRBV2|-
ASTPTSGAYNEQF
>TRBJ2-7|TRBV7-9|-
ASSFEQGASEQY
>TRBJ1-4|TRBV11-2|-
ASRSAAGRKLF
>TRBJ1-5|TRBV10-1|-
ASHEWGPNQPQH
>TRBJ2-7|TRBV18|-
ASSQDRARYEQY
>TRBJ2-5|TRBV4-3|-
ASSASGRQETQY
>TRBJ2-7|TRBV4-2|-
ASSQGQFSYEQY
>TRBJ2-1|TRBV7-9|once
ASSPGQYYNEQF
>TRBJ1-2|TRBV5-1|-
ASSSLPDRGLVYGYT
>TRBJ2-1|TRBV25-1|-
ASSEFSAGLGDNEQF
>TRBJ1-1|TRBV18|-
ASSPPTGAMNTEAF
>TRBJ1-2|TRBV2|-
ASSEGGGKNYGYT
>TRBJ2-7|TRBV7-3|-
ASSERLAGVHEQY
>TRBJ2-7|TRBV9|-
ASSVSGAGGFYEQY
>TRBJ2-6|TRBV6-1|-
ASILRSGANVLT
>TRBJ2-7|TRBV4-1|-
ASSGTSGSLPNEQY
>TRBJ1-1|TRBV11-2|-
ASRLSGGGPPEAF